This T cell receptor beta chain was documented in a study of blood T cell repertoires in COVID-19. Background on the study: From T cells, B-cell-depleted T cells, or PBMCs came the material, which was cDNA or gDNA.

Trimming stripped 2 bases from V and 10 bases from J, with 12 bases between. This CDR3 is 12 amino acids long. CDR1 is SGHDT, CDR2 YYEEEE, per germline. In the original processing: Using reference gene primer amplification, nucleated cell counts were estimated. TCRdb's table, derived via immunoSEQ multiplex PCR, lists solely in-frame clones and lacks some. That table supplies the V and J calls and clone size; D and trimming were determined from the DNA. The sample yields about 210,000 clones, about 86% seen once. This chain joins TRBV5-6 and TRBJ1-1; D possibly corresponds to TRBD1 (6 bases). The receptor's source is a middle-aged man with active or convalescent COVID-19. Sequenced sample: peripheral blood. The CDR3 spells CASSLQGVGAFF. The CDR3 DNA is TGTGCCAGCAGCTTACAGGGTGTTGGAGCTTTCTTT.